This T cell receptor (beta chain) was recovered during a study of blood T cell repertoires in COVID-19. Study-wide background: Samples came from the United States, Italy and Spain, spanning acute and convalescent COVID-19.

The method was immunoSEQ multiplex PCR; TCRdb's version includes in-frame clones alone and lacks a portion of them. Of nearly 90,000 clones in the sample, roughly 88% were seen once. Germline V gene sequence: CDR1 ENHRY, CDR2 SYGVKD. The CDR3 is 14 amino acids. J was trimmed by 7 bases and V by 10 bases; bases with no gene match: 12. The source is a man aged 55 to 70 with acute or convalescent COVID-19. The source material was peripheral blood. V gene TRBV10-3 combines with J gene TRBJ1-5, with TRBD1 matching 8 bases. The CDR3 spells CASSLSGGYQPQHF. CDR3 DNA: TGTGCCAGCTCTTTATCAGGGGGCTACCAGCCCCAGCATTTT.